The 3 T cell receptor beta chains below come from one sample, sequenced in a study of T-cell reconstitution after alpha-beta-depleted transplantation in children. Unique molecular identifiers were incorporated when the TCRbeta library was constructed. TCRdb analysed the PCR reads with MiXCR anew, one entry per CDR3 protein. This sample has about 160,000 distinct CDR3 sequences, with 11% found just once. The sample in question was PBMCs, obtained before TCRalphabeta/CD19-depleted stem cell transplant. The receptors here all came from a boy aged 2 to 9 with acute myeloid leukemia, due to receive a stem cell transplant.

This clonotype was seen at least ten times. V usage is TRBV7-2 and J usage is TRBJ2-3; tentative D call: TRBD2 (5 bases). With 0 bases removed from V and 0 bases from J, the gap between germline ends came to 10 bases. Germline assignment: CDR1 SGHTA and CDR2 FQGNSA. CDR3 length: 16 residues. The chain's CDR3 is CASSLAARGSTDTQYF. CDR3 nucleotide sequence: TGTGCCAGCAGCTTAGCTGCCCGAGGGAGCACAGATACGCAGTATTTT. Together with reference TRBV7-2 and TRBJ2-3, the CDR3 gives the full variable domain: GAGVSQSPSNKVTEKGKDVELRCDPISGHTALYWYRQSLGQGLEFLIYFQGNSAPDKSGLPSDRFSAERTGGSVSTLTIQRTQQEDSAVYLCASSLAARGSTDTQYFGPGTRLTVL.

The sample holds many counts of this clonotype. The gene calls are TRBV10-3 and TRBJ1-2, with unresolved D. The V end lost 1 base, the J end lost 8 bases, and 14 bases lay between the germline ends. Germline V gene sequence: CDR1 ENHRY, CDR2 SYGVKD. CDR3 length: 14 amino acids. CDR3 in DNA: TGTGCCATCAGTGAGTGGTTGCTTGGAGGCGGCTACACCTTC. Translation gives CAISEWLLGGGYTF.

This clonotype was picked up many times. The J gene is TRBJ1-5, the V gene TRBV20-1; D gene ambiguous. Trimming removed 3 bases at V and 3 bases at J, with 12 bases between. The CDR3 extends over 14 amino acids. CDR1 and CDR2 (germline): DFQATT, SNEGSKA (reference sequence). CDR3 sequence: CSASVGLHNQPQHF. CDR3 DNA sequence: TGCAGTGCTAGTGTCGGGCTCCACAATCAGCCCCAGCATTTT.